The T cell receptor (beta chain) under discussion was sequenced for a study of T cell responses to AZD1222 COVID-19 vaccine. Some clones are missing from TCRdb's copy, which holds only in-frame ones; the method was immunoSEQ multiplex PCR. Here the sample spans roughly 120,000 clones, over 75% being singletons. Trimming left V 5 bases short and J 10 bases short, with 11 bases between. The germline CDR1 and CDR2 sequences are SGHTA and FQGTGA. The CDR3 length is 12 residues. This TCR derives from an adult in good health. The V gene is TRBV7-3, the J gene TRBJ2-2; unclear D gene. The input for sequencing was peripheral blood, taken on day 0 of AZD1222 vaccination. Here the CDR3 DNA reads TGTGCCAGCAGCAATAGCTTTGAGGAGCTGTTTTTT. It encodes CASSNSFEELFF.